This passage covers 4 T cell receptor beta chains from one sample sequenced in a study of T cell responses to AZD1222 COVID-19 vaccine. Clones were sequenced by immunoSEQ multiplex PCR, and TCRdb holds only the in-frame ones, with some missing. The sample shows roughly 120,000 clones, about 90% of them seen only once. The specimen was peripheral blood, collected on day 0 of AZD1222 vaccination. These receptor sequences come from an adult in good health.

V and J are TRBV11-2 and TRBJ1-3; no clear D gene. In germline, CDR1 is SGHAT, CDR2 FQNNGV. V was trimmed by 6 bases and J by 0 bases, leaving 15 bases between them. This CDR3 comprises 16 residues. The DNA of the CDR3 is TGTGCCAGCAGTCCCGGCTCGTGGGGCTCTGGAAACACCATATATTTT. As protein: CASSPGSWGSGNTIYF.

The J gene is TRBJ2-1, the V gene TRBV7-3; 8 positions agree with TRBD2. V dropped 2 bases and J dropped 6; count of bases not matched to a gene: 12. This CDR3 comprises 17 residues. The germline V gene encodes CDR1 SGHTA and CDR2 FQGTGA. The CDR3, as DNA: TGTGCCAGCAGCTTATACCCGCTAGCGGGTCAGTTCAATGAGCAGTTCTTC. Its translation is CASSLYPLAGQFNEQFF.

V is TRBV29-1 and J is TRBJ1-3; maybe TRBD1 (5 bases). V was shortened by 2 bases and J by 0 bases, with 17 bases between the two germline ends. Germline loops: CDR1 SQVTM, CDR2 ANQGSEA. This CDR3 spans 17 amino acids. The CDR3 DNA sequence: TGCAGCGTTGAAATAGGCTCAGGGACTAGCTCTGGAAACACCATATATTTT. This gives the protein CSVEIGSGTSSGNTIYF. Variable domain in full (rest from reference TRBV29-1 and TRBJ1-3): SAVISQKPSRDICQRGTSLTIQCQVDSQVTMMFWYRQQPGQSLTLIATANQGSEATYESGFVIDKFPISRPNLTFSTLTVSNMSPEDSSIYLCSVEIGSGTSSGNTIYFGEGSWLTVV.

The V gene is TRBV28, the J gene TRBJ2-7; possible D gene TRBD1, 5 bases. The ends were cut back, 3 bases at V and 0 bases at J, with 15 bases in the middle. Germline-derived CDR1 and CDR2 are MDHEN and SYDVKM. The CDR3 extends over 16 amino acids. Written as DNA, the CDR3 is TGTGCCAGCAGTTTCGGTCTTTCGACAGTCTCCTACGAGCAGTACTTC. It translates to CASSFGLSTVSYEQYF.